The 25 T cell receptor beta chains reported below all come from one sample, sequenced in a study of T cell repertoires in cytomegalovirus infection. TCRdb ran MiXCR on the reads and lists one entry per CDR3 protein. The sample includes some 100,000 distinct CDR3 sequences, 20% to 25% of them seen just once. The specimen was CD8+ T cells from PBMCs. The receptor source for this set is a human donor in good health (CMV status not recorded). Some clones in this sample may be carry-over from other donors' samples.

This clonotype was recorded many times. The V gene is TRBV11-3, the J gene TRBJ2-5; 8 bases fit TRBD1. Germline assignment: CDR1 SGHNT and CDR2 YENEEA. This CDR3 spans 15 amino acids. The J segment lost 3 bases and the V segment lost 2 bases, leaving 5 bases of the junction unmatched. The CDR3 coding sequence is TGTGCCAGCAGCTTAAACAGGGGGGTTAAAGAGACCCAGTACTTC. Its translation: CASSLNRGVKETQYF.

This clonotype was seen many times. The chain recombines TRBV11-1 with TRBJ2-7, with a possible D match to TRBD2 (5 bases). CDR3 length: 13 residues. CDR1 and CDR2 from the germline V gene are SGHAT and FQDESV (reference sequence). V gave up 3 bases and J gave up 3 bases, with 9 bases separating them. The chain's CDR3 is CASSFGLYYEQYF. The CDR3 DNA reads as TGTGCCAGCAGCTTCGGACTCTACTACGAGCAGTACTTC.

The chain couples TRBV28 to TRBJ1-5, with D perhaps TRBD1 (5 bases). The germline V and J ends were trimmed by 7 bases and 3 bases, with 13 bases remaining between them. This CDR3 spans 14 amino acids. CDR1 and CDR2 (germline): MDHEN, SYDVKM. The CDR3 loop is CASTFWGFNQPQHF. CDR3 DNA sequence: TGTGCCAGCACTTTCTGGGGCTTCAATCAGCCCCAGCATTTT.

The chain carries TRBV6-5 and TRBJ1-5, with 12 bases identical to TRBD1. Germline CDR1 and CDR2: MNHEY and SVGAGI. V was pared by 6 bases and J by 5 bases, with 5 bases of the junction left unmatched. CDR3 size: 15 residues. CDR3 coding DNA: TGTGCCAGCAGCCCCGGGACAGGGGGCGATCAGCCCCAGCATTTT. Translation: CASSPGTGGDQPQHF.

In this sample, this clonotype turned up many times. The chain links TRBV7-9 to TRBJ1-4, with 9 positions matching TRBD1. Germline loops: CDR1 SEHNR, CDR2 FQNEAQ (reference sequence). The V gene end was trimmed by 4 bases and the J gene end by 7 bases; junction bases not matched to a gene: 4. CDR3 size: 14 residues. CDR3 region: CASSSGTGTEKLFF. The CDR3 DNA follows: TGTGCCAGCAGCTCCGGGACAGGGACTGAAAAACTGTTTTTT.

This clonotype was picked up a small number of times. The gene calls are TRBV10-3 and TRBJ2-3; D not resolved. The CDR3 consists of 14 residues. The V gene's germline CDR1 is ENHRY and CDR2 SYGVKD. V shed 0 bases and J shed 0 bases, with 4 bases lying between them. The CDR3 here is CAISESDSTDTQYF. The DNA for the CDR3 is TGTGCCATCAGTGAGTCTGACAGCACAGATACGCAGTATTTT.

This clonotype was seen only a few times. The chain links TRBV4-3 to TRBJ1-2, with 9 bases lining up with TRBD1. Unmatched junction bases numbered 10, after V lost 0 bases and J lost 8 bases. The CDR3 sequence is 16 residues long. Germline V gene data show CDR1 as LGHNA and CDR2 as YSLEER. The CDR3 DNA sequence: TGCGCCAGCAGCCAAGATCGGCAGGACAGGGGTGAAGGCTACACCTTC. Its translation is CASSQDRQDRGEGYTF.

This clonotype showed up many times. The CDR3 here is CASSSPTSGDTYEQYF. The CDR3, as DNA: TGTGCCAGCAGCTCCCCTACTAGCGGGGATACCTACGAGCAGTACTTC. This chain links TRBV7-9 with TRBJ2-7; 10 bases agree with TRBD2. Germline V gene data show CDR1 as SEHNR and CDR2 as FQNEAQ (reference sequence). This CDR3 is 16 amino acids long. V gave up 4 bases and J gave up 2 bases; unmatched junction bases: 8.

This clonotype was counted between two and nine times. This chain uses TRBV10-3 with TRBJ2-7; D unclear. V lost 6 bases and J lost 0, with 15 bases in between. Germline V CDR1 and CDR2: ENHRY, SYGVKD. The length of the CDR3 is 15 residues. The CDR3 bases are TGTGCCATCAGAGTGGGGTGGGATAGCTCCTACGAGCAGTACTTC. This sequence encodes CAIRVGWDSSYEQYF.

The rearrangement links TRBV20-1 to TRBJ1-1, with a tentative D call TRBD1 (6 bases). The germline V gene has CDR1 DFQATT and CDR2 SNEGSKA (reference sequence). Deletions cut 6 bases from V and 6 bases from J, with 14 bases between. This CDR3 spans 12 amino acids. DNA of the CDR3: TGCAGTGCGGGTGACAGGTCTCCTGAAGCTTTCTTT. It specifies CSAGDRSPEAFF.

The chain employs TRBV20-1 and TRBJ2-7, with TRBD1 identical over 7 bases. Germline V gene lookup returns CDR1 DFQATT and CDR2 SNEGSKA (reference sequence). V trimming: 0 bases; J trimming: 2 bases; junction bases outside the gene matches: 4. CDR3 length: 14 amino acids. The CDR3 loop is CSARDAGQAYEQYF. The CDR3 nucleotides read TGCAGTGCTAGAGATGCAGGACAGGCCTACGAGCAGTACTTC.

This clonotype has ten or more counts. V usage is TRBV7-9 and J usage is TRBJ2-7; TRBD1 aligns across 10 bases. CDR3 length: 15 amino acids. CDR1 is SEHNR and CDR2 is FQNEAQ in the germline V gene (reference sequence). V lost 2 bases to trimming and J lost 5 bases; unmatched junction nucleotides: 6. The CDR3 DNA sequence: TGTGCCAGCAGCTTACCCTCCGGGACAGGGGACGAGCAGTACTTC. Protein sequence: CASSLPSGTGDEQYF.

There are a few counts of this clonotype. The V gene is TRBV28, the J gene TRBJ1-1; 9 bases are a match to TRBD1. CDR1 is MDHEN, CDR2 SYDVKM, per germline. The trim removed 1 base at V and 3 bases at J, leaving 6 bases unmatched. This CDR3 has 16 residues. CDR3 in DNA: TGTGCCAGCAGTTTATCCCCGACAGGGGGTTACACTGAAGCTTTCTTT. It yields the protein CASSLSPTGGYTEAFF. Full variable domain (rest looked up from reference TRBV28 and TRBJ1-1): DVKVTQSSRYLVKRTGEKVFLECVQDMDHENMFWYRQDPGLGLRLIYFSYDVKMKEKGDIPEGYSVSREKKERFSLILESASTNQTSMYLCASSLSPTGGYTEAFFGQGTRLTVV.

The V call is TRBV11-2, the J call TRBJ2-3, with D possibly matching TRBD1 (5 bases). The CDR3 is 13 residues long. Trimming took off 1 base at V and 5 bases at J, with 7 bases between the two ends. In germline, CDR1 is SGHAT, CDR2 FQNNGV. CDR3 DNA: TGTGCCAGCAGCTTAGTAAGGGGAGATACGCAGTATTTT. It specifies CASSLVRGDTQYF. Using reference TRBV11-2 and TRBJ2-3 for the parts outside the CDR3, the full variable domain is EAGVAQSPRYKIIEKRQSVAFWCNPISGHATLYWYQQILGQGPKLLIQFQNNGVVDDSQLPKDRFSAERLKGVDSTLKIQPAKLEDSAVYLCASSLVRGDTQYFGPGTRLTVL.

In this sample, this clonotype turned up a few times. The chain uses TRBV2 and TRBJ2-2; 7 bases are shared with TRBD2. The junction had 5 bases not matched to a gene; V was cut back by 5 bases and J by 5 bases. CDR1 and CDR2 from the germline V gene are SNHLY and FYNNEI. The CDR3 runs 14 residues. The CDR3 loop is CASSTGGGTGELFF. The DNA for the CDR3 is TGTGCCAGCAGTACGGGAGGTGGTACCGGGGAGCTGTTTTTT.

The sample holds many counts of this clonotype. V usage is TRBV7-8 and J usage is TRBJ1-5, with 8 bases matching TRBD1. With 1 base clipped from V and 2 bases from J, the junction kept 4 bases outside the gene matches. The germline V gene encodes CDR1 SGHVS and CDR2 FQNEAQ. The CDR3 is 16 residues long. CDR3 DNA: TGTGCCAGCAGCTTAGGACAGGGGTCTCGCAATCAGCCCCAGCATTTT. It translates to CASSLGQGSRNQPQHF.

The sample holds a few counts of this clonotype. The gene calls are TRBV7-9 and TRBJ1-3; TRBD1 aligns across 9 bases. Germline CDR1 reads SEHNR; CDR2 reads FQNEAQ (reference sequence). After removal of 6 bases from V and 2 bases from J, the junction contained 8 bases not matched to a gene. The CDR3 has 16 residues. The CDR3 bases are TGTGCCAGCAGGTCTCCGGGACAGGGTCCTGGAAACACCATATATTTT. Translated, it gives CASRSPGQGPGNTIYF.

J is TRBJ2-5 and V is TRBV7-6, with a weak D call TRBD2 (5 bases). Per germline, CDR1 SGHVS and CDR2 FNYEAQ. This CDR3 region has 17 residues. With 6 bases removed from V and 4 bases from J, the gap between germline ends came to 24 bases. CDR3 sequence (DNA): TGTGCCAGCAGTGGAATCACGGACTCGACGAACCCAGAGACCCAGTACTTC. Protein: CASSGITDSTNPETQYF.

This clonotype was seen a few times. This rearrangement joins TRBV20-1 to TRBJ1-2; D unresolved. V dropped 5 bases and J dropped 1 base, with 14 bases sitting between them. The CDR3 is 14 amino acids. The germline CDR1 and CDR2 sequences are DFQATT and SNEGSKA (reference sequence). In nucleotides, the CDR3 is TGCAGTGCTTCCCGTTCAGGCAGTAACTATGGCTACACCTTC. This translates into CSASRSGSNYGYTF.

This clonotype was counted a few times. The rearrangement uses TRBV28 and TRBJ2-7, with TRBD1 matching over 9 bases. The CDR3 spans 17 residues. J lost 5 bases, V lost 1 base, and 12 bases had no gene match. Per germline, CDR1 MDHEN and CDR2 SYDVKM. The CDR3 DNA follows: TGTGCCAGCAGTTTATTGACGCCGGACAGGGGTGCTAACGAGCAGTACTTC. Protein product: CASSLLTPDRGANEQYF. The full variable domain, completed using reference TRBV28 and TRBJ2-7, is DVKVTQSSRYLVKRTGEKVFLECVQDMDHENMFWYRQDPGLGLRLIYFSYDVKMKEKGDIPEGYSVSREKKERFSLILESASTNQTSMYLCASSLLTPDRGANEQYFGPGTRLTVT.

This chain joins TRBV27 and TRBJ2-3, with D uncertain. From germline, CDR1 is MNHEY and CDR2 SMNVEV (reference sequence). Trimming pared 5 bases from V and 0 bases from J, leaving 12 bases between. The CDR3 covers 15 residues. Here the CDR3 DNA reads TGTGCCAGCAGTCACATTGTCGGGAGCACAGATACGCAGTATTTT. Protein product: CASSHIVGSTDTQYF.

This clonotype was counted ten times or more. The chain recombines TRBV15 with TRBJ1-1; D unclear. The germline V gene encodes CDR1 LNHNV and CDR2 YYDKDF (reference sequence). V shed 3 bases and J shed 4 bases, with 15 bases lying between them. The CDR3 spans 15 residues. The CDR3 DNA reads TGTGCCACCAGCAGTGTTGACACCCCCCTCACTGAAGCTTTCTTT. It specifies CATSSVDTPLTEAFF. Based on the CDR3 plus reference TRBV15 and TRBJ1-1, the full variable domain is DAMVIQNPRYQVTQFGKPVTLSCSQTLNHNVMYWYQQKSSQAPKLLFHYYDKDFNNEADTPDNFQSRRPNTSFCFLDIRSPGLGDTAMYLCATSSVDTPLTEAFFGQGTRLTVV.

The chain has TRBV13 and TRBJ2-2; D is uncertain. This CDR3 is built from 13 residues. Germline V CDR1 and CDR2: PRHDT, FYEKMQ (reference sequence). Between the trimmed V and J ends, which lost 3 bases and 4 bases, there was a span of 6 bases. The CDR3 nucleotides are TGTGCCAGCAGCTTTCGTGGCACCGGGGAGCTGTTTTTT. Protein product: CASSFRGTGELFF.

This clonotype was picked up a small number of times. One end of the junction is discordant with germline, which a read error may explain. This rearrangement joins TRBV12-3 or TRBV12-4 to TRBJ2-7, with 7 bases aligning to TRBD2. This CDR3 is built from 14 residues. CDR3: CASSRTTSSHEQYF. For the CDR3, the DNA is TGTGCCAGCAGTCGCACGACTAGCTCCCACGAGCAGTACTTC.

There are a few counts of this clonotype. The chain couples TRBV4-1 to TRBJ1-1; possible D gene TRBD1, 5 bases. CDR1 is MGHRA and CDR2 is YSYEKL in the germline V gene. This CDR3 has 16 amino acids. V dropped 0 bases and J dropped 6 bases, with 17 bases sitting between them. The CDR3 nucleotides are TGCGCCAGCAGCCAAGATCGGTCACCGAGGGGAGCTGAAGCTTTCTTT. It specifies CASSQDRSPRGAEAFF.